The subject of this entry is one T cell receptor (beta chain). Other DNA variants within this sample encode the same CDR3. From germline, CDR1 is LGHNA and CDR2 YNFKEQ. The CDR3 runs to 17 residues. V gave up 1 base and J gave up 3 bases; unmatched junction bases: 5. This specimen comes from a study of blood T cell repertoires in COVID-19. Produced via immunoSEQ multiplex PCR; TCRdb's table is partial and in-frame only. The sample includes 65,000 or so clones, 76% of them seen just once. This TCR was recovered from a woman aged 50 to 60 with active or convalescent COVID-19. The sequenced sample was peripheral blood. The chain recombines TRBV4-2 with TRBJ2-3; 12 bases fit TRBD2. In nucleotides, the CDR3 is TGTGCCAGCAGCCAAGCCCTAGCGGGAGGGCCAACAGATACGCAGTATTTT. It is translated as CASSQALAGGPTDTQYF.